The T cell receptor (beta chain) described here comes from a study of regulatory T cells in long-lasting Graves disease. CDR3 size: 13 residues. Germline assignment: CDR1 DFQATT and CDR2 SNEGSKA (reference sequence). The junction had 2 bases not matched to a gene; V was cut back by 5 bases and J by 0 bases. Time point given: persistent/refractory GD, antithyroid drugs over 5 years with positive TRAb. Generation of the TCR library employed RNA extracted from PBMCs. Researchers made TCR beta libraries by using iRepertoire HTBI primers and running Arm-PCR on CDR3 regions. TCRdb independently ran MiXCR on the multiplex PCR reads; one entry per CDR3 protein. The data contain 350,000 to 500,000 distinct CDR3 sequences, roughly a fifth of them singletons. This clonotype was counted between two and nine times.

J is TRBJ2-7 and V is TRBV20-1; 9 nucleotides align to TRBD2. The sample consisted of peripheral blood mononuclear cells (PBMCs), taken when the disease was refractory, from a patient treated with antithyroid drugs. This clonotype was sampled from a female donor with Graves disease. CDR3 DNA sequence: TGCAGTGCTCCGGGACTAGCCTCCTACGAGCAGTACTTC. Its protein product is CSAPGLASYEQYF.